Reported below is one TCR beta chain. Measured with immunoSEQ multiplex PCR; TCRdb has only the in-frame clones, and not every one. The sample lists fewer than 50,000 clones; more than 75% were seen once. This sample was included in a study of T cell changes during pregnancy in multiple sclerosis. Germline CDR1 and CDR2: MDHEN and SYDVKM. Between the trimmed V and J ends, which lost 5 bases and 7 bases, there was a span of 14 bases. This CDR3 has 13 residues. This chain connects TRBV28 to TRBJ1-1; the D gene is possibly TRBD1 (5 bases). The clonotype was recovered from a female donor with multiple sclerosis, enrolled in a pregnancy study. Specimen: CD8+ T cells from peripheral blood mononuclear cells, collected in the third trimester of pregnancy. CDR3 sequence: CASSTHMGGEAFF. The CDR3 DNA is TGTGCCAGCAGTACCCACATGGGGGGTGAAGCTTTCTTT. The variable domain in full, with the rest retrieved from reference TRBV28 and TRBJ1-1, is DVKVTQSSRYLVKRTGEKVFLECVQDMDHENMFWYRQDPGLGLRLIYFSYDVKMKEKGDIPEGYSVSREKKERFSLILESASTNQTSMYLCASSTHMGGEAFFGQGTRLTVV.